This T cell receptor (beta chain) was documented in a study of OX40 agonist ivuxolimab in advanced cancers. Produced via immunoSEQ multiplex PCR; TCRdb's table is partial and in-frame only. The data contain about 55,000 clones, around 87% of them seen just once; the ten biggest clones take up over 9.5%. Germline CDR1 and CDR2: MDHEN and SYDVKM. The CDR3 has 15 residues. The junction had 4 bases not matched to a gene; V was cut back by 4 bases and J by 3 bases. This sample comprised CD4+ or CD8+ T cells sorted from blood, obtained in a trial of the OX40 agonist ivuxolimab. This receptor was taken from an adult with an advanced solid tumor such as melanoma, head and neck, liver or kidney cancer. The V call is TRBV28, the J call TRBJ2-2, with 8 positions matching TRBD1. In nucleotides, the CDR3 is TGTGCCAGCAGTTCCAGGGGGCTAGACACCGGGGAGCTGTTTTTT. This encodes CASSSRGLDTGELFF.